Following are 9 T cell receptor beta chains from one sample sequenced in a study of OX40 agonist ivuxolimab in advanced cancers. Data came from immunoSEQ multiplex PCR; TCRdb stores just in-frame clones and leaves some out. The table has 90,000 to 100,000 clones, about 79% seen once. Sequencing was performed on CD4+ or CD8+ T cells sorted from blood, taken in a trial of the OX40 agonist ivuxolimab. The receptors originated from an adult with an advanced solid tumor such as melanoma, head and neck, liver or kidney cancer.

The V gene is TRBV28, the J gene TRBJ1-2; D is perhaps TRBD1 (6 bases). Trimming cost V 8 bases and J 4 bases, with 20 bases left between them. This CDR3 has 15 amino acids. Per the germline V gene, CDR1 is MDHEN and CDR2 is SYDVKM. In DNA, the CDR3 is TGTGCCAGCGGATTGGGGGGGGCAGGTGGCTATGGCTACACCTTC. Translation gives CASGLGGAGGYGYTF.

The gene calls are TRBV15 and TRBJ1-2; a possible D gene is TRBD1 (5 bases). Per the germline V gene, CDR1 is LNHNV and CDR2 is YYDKDF (reference sequence). Trimming removed 1 base from V and 8 bases from J, with 14 bases in between. This CDR3 spans 14 amino acids. CDR3 in DNA: TGTGCCACCAGCAGAGTAGGGACCCCCCCGGGCTACACCTTC. It translates to CATSRVGTPPGYTF.

J is TRBJ1-5 and V is TRBV5-6; D is uncertain. The ends were cut back, 3 bases at V and 6 bases at J, with 10 bases in the middle. Germline CDR1 and CDR2: SGHDT and YYEEEE. This CDR3 comprises 13 residues. The CDR3 here is CASSWGAGQPQHF. CDR3 bases: TGTGCCAGCAGCTGGGGAGCTGGTCAGCCCCAGCATTTT.

This sequence joins TRBV19 and TRBJ2-5; D is possibly TRBD1 (5 bases). Germline V gene lookup returns CDR1 LNHDA and CDR2 SQIVND (reference sequence). This CDR3 has 14 amino acids. The V end lost 4 bases, the J end lost 2 bases, and 11 bases lay between the germline ends. The CDR3 DNA is TGTGCCAGTAGTACAGCGACAGAGCAAGAGACCCAGTACTTC. This gives the protein CASSTATEQETQYF. The whole variable domain, filled in from reference TRBV19 and TRBJ2-5, reads DGGITQSPKYLFRKEGQNVTLSCEQNLNHDAMYWYRQDPGQGLRLIYYSQIVNDFQKGDIAEGYSVSREKKESFPLTVTSAQKNPTAFYLCASSTATEQETQYFGPGTRLLVL.

This clone was observed a few times. The chain has TRBV7-6 and TRBJ2-1; 10 bases fit TRBD1. The CDR3 covers 16 residues. V lost 1 base to trimming and J lost 3 bases; unmatched junction nucleotides: 3. Germline CDR1 reads SGHVS; CDR2 reads FNYEAQ. CDR3 nucleotides: TGTGCCAGCAGCTTAGTAGGACAGGGGGGCTACAATGAGCAGTTCTTC. As protein: CASSLVGQGGYNEQFF.

This clone was detected a few times. The chain links TRBV27 to TRBJ2-3, with 12 bases fitting TRBD2. Germline assignment: CDR1 MNHEY and CDR2 SMNVEV (reference sequence). The CDR3 runs to 17 residues. Trimming cost V 5 bases and J 2 bases; bases outside gene matches: 8. CDR3 coding DNA: TGTGCCAGCAGTCCGTCCCGGACTAGCGGGGCCACAGATACGCAGTATTTT. It translates to CASSPSRTSGATDTQYF.

V usage is TRBV30 and J usage is TRBJ2-7, with D possibly TRBD2 on 6 matching bases. Trimming took off 6 bases at V and 6 bases at J, with 18 bases between the two ends. Germline V gene lookup returns CDR1 GTSNPN and CDR2 SVGIG (reference sequence). The CDR3 is 13 residues long. The CDR3 coding sequence is TGTGCCTGTCGAGTAACTAGCCTGGGCGAGCAGTACTTC. Encoded protein: CACRVTSLGEQYF.

This chain links TRBV9 with TRBJ1-1, with TRBD1 identical over 8 bases. Germline V gene data show CDR1 as SGDLS and CDR2 as YYNGEE. This CDR3 contains 14 residues. J lost 4 bases, V lost 2 bases, and 4 bases had no gene match. The CDR3 sequence: CASSVQGASTEAFF. CDR3 nucleotides: TGTGCCAGCAGCGTTCAGGGGGCGAGCACTGAAGCTTTCTTT.

The chain combines TRBV11-2 with TRBJ2-7; 10 nucleotides line up with TRBD2. The CDR3 runs 15 residues. The germline V gene encodes CDR1 SGHAT and CDR2 FQNNGV. The ends lost 0 bases at V and 6 bases at J; junction bases unmatched: 5. CDR3 in amino acids: CASSLELAGTGEQYF. CDR3 in DNA: TGTGCCAGCAGCTTAGAACTAGCGGGAACCGGCGAGCAGTACTTC.